The next 8 T cell receptor beta chains were all read from a single sample in a study of T cells in Graves' hyperthyroidism and ophthalmopathy. Researchers took RNA transcripts and amplified the TCR beta CDR3 regions from them. HTBI primers were the set used in a first-round RT-PCR of the TCR CDR3. TCRdb ran MiXCR on the multiplex PCR reads and lists one entry per CDR3 protein. The table shows approximately 95,000 distinct CDR3 sequences, with around 37% occurring only once. Material for sequencing was peripheral blood or thyroid tissue (not recorded which). The receptors originated from a young woman with Graves' hyperthyroidism.

This clonotype was picked up a small number of times. This chain connects TRBV6-5 to TRBJ2-3; 7 bases are shared with TRBD2. Germline trimming cut 2 bases from V and 4 bases from J; bases unmatched to any gene: 18. Per the germline V gene, CDR1 is MNHEY and CDR2 is SVGAGI. The CDR3 loop spans 19 amino acids. The CDR3 sequence: CASSYPLGGSPFGADTQYF. In DNA form, the CDR3 reads TGTGCCAGCAGTTACCCCCTCGGCGGGAGTCCGTTTGGCGCAGATACGCAGTATTTT.

This clonotype was seen at least ten times. The rearrangement links TRBV10-2 to TRBJ2-2; the D is unclear. The CDR3 contains 14 residues. Germline CDR1 is WSHSY and CDR2 is SAAADI. With 6 bases removed from V and 1 base from J, the gap between germline ends came to 9 bases. CDR3 in amino acids: CASRGLWNTGELFF. In nucleotides, the CDR3 is TGCGCCAGCAGGGGTCTGTGGAACACCGGGGAGCTGTTTTTT.

The genes are TRBV15 and TRBJ2-7; 11 bases agree with TRBD2. The junction had 3 bases not matched to a gene; V was cut back by 3 bases and J by 2 bases. The CDR3 has 15 amino acids. The germline gives CDR1 LNHNV, CDR2 YYDKDF (reference sequence). The CDR3 protein is CATSRGTSGAYEQYF. CDR3 DNA sequence: TGTGCCACCAGCAGGGGGACTAGCGGCGCCTACGAGCAGTACTTC.

With respect to this clonotype: A clone one base away is much larger, so this may be a read error. The V gene is TRBV7-7, the J gene TRBJ1-4; a weak D match, TRBD1 (5 bases). The length of the CDR3 is 20 residues. Germline V gives CDR1 SSHAT, CDR2 FNYEAQ (reference sequence). Written as DNA, the CDR3 is TGCGCCAGCAGCCAAGGTAAGGGTGCGGTGCTCGGGACGACTAATGAAAAACTGTTTTTT. Translating it yields CASSQGKGAVLGTTNEKLFF.

This clonotype came up many times. The chain joins TRBV4-2 to TRBJ1-5; the D is unclear. Per the germline V gene, CDR1 is LGHNA and CDR2 is YNFKEQ. The CDR3 is 13 residues long. Trimming removed 0 bases at V and 9 bases at J, with 9 bases between. CDR3 sequence: CASSQDMAGPQHF. The CDR3 DNA reads TGTGCCAGCAGCCAAGATATGGCGGGGCCCCAGCATTTT.

This clonotype showed up many times. This chain links TRBV7-6 with TRBJ1-2, with TRBD1 as a possible D gene (6 bases). Trimming shortened V by 1 base and J by 9 bases, and 9 bases separated the two germline ends. Germline V gene sequence: CDR1 SGHVS, CDR2 FNYEAQ. The CDR3 sequence is 12 residues long. The CDR3 region has the DNA TGTGCCAGCAGCTTAGAGGGGGGACGCTACACCTTC. This sequence encodes CASSLEGGRYTF.

This clonotype was recorded many times. The CDR3 bases are TGTGCCAGCACCCCCATGAGCAGGAGGGGCACAGATACGCAGTATTTT. Its protein is CASTPMSRRGTDTQYF. The chain uses TRBV27 and TRBJ2-3, with D tentatively TRBD2 (6 bases). The CDR3 is 16 amino acids. Germline lookup yields CDR1 MNHEY and CDR2 SMNVEV (reference sequence). Deletions cut 7 bases from V and 1 base from J, with 18 bases between.

V and J are TRBV20-1 and TRBJ2-5; 11 bases are a match to TRBD2. Trimming removed 2 bases from V and 2 bases from J; junction bases left unmatched: 4. Germline loops: CDR1 DFQATT, CDR2 SNEGSKA (reference sequence). This CDR3 region has 15 residues. This CDR3 reads CSARSGLAGQETQYF. For the CDR3, the DNA is TGCAGTGCTAGATCCGGACTAGCGGGTCAAGAGACCCAGTACTTC.